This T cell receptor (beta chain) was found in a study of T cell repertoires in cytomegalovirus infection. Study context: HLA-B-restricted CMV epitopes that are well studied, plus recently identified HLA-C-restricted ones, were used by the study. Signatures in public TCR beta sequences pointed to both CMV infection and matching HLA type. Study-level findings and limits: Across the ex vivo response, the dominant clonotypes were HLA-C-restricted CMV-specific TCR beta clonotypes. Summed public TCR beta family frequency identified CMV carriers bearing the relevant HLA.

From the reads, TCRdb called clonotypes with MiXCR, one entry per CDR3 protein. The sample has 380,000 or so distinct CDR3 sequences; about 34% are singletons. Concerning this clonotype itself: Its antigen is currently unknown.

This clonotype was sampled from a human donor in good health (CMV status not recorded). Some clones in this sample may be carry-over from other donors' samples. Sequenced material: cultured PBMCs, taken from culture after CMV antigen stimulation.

CDR3 coding DNA: TGTGCCAGCAGTTTAAGCCTAGCGGGAGATGAGCAGTTCTTC. Encoded protein: CASSLSLAGDEQFF. The chain combines TRBV28 with TRBJ2-1, with 10 bases identical to TRBD2. CDR1 is MDHEN, CDR2 SYDVKM, per germline. CDR3 length: 14 residues. Trimming cost V 2 bases and J 8 bases; bases outside gene matches: 3.